Sequencing of this T cell receptor beta chain was carried out in a study of identifying expanded T cells in peripheral blood (dated by TCRdb to the late 2010s). For the wider study: Technical replicates were generated by sequencing separate aliquots of the same genomic DNA pool, with four replicates compared pairwise.

During the collection period, no infections or other immune events were recorded for the healthy donors. Time-dependent variance in a beta-binomial model of T-cell clone differential abundance was calibrated using healthy-donor blood repertoires as a training cohort. The training cohort was composed of approximately ten healthy donors, 3 female and 7 male. The donors were between roughly 29 and 70 years old, with an average age of roughly 43 years. Whole blood, obtained from a commercial supplier, was collected from each healthy donor at three time points spaced approximately two weeks apart. For immunosequencing, genomic DNA was extracted from unsorted whole blood. The immunoSEQ Assay, which relies on bias-controlled multiplex PCR amplification of genomic DNA, was used to profile TCRbeta CDR3 regions. In the source study's methods: The absolute abundance of each unique TCRbeta CDR3 region was quantified after sequences were collapsed and filtered. Differential abundance was tested with a binomial (Fisher-equivalent) model and with a beta-binomial model adding time-dependent variance fitted from healthy donors. Clones with fewer than 5 combined templates were removed, and differential abundance was called for clones with a Benjamini-Hochberg FDR below 0.01. In the beta-binomial model, variance was expressed as a function of the total template count across the two samples, in the form v = (b*log(k)+a)^2. TCRdb re-hosts the immuneACCESS table, in-frame sequences only. Its copies lack some clones; in the studies checked, an unresolved V gene accounts for under half of them, and the cause for the rest is not known. The V and J calls and clone size come from that table; D and trimming were worked out from the DNA. Present in this sample are roughly 63,000 clones, around 81% of which were seen just once. The top ten hold under 20% of the sample.

The CDR3 goes from the cysteine to the phenylalanine over 16 residues. The kept DNA is CDR3 alone, 48 bases in frame from the first base. The germline V and J ends show losses of 1 base and 1 base respectively, and no gene match explains 3 bases of the junction. Sequences SGHVS (CDR1) and FNYEAQ (CDR2) are obtained from the germline V gene. What the work shows at the level of the full study, not this receptor alone: Between technical replicates the binomial model flagged 1 to 1.5 differentially abundant clones, whereas over about 2 weeks the binomial model flagged about 16.4 and over approximately four weeks 19 to 20. Across all healthy-donor time intervals, the beta-binomial model significantly lowered both the number of clones called differentially abundant and the false-positive rate. The authors expected that biological variance in healthy repertoires might rise further over much longer intervals, such as months to years. For all healthy donors, the variance in clone template counts between two-week samples rose significantly as total template count increased.

In regard to this clone: Its antigen is unknown. No base qualities exist here, and no much larger clone lies one base off it.

This TCR was recovered from a person aged 18-70 years in good health. This chain is built from TRBV7-6 and TRBJ2-3; 9 middle bases align to TRBD2. The source material was blood. The nucleotides are TGTGCCAGCAGCTTAGGAGCGGGAGGAGGCACAGATACGCAGTATTTT. It translates as CASSLGAGGGTDTQYF.